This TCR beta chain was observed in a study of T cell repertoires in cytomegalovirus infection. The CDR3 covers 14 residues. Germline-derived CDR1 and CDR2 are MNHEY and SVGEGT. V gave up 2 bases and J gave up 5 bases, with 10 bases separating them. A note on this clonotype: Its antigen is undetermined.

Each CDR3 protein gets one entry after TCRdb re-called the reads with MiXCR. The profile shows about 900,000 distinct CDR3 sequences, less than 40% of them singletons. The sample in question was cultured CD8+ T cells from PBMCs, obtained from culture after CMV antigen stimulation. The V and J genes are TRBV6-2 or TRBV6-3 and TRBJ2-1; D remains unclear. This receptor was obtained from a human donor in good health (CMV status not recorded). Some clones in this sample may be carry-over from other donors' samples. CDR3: CASSYGVLDNEQFF. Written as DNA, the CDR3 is TGTGCCAGCAGTTACGGGGTACTTGACAATGAGCAGTTCTTC.